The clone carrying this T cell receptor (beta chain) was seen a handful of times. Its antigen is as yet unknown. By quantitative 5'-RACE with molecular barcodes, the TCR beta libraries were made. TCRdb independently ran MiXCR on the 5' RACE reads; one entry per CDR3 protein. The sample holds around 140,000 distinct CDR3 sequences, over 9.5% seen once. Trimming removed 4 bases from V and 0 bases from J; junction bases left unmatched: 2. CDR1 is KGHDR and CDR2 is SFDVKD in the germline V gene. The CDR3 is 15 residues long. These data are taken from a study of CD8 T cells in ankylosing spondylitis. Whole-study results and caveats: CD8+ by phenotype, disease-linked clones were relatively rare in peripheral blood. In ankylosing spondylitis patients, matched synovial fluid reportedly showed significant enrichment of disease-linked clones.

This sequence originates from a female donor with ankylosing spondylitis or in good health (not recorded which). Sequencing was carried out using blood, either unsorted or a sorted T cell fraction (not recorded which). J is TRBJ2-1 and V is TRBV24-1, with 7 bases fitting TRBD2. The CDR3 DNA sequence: TGTGCCACCAGTGAAAGCGGGGCCTCCTACAATGAGCAGTTCTTC. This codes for CATSESGASYNEQFF.